Listed here are 8 T cell receptor beta chains from one sample, sequenced in a study of shared clonotypes between healthy human individuals. TCRdb keeps only in-frame clones here, not all; method: immunoSEQ multiplex PCR. The profile covers 730,000 or so clones, with less than 80% appearing a single time and about 1.8% taken by the ten largest. The source material was memory CD4+ T cells sorted from blood. Subset described: CD45RA-negative fraction. The receptor set was obtained from a woman under 40 in good health.

The rearrangement uses TRBV4-1 and TRBJ2-5; D not certain. Trimming cost V 0 bases and J 7 bases, with 6 bases left between them. The germline V gene encodes CDR1 MGHRA and CDR2 YSYEKL. The CDR3 is made up of 12 amino acids. CDR3 in amino acids: CASSQESGTQYF. The CDR3 DNA follows: TGCGCCAGCAGCCAAGAAAGTGGGACCCAGTACTTC.

The gene calls are TRBV25-1 and TRBJ1-1; tentative D call: TRBD1 (5 bases). The length of the CDR3 is 13 residues. The germline gives CDR1 MGHDK, CDR2 SYGVNS. V shed 7 bases and J shed 0 bases, with 9 bases lying between them. This CDR3 reads CASTGGMNTEAFF. The DNA of the CDR3 is TGTGCCAGCACCGGGGGGATGAACACTGAAGCTTTCTTT.

This chain joins TRBV4-1 and TRBJ2-5; TRBD2 agrees at 7 bases. The germline gives CDR1 MGHRA, CDR2 YSYEKL. The CDR3 loop spans 16 amino acids. V lost 0 bases and J lost 5; bases outside the gene matches: 9. For the CDR3, the DNA is TGCGCCAGCAGCCAAGAGTCTAGCGGCCTCGGGGAGACCCAGTACTTC. Protein: CASSQESSGLGETQYF.

V and J are TRBV27 and TRBJ2-1; D is uncertain. Looked up from germline, CDR1 is MNHEY and CDR2 is SMNVEV (reference sequence). Trimming pared 2 bases from V and 10 bases from J, leaving 6 bases between. The CDR3 covers 11 residues. The chain's CDR3 is CASSLANEQFF. CDR3 nucleotide sequence: TGTGCCAGCAGTTTAGCAAACGAGCAGTTCTTC.

This chain connects TRBV18 to TRBJ2-1; the match to TRBD2 covers 7 bases. J gave up 3 bases and V 1 base, and 6 bases lay outside the gene matches. Germline assignment: CDR1 KGHSH and CDR2 LQKENI. The CDR3 totals 16 residues. CDR3 DNA sequence: TGTGCCAGCTCACCACTTCTAGCGGATAACTACAATGAGCAGTTCTTC. Protein sequence: CASSPLLADNYNEQFF.

The chain employs TRBV5-6 and TRBJ1-2; 7 nucleotides line up with TRBD1. This CDR3 region has 14 residues. The trim removed 6 bases at V and 8 bases at J, leaving 13 bases unmatched. The germline gives CDR1 SGHDT, CDR2 YYEEEE. The CDR3 DNA follows: TGTGCCAGCACCCCACTTGACAGGGTTGACGGCTACACCTTC. It specifies CASTPLDRVDGYTF.

This chain uses TRBV6-1 with TRBJ1-5, with a weak D call TRBD1 (5 bases). The CDR3 has 14 amino acids. Looked up from germline, CDR1 is MNHNS and CDR2 is SASEGT. The V end lost 5 bases, the J end lost 6 bases, and 14 bases lay between the germline ends. The CDR3 is CASSSNRGRQPQHF. CDR3 sequence (DNA): TGTGCCAGCAGTTCTAACCGGGGCCGTCAGCCCCAGCATTTT.

The chain uses TRBV7-9 and TRBJ2-5, with D possibly TRBD1 on 5 matching bases. V was cut by 1 base and J by 6 bases, with 15 bases left in between. This CDR3 spans 15 amino acids. Germline CDR1 reads SEHNR; CDR2 reads FQNEAQ (reference sequence). The CDR3 nucleotides are TGTGCCAGCAGCTTAGGACCAGGGAAACTTCAGACCCAGTACTTC. Translating gives CASSLGPGKLQTQYF.